The 4 T cell receptor beta chains below come from one sample, sequenced in a study of cytomegalovirus exposure and HLA in healthy donors. PCR was performed using 60 Vbeta and 13 Jbeta primers. Sequencing was performed with immunoSEQ multiplex PCR; in TCRdb, only in-frame clones are kept and a portion is missing. The profile shows approximately 30,000 clones, approximately 67% of them singletons. Sequencing was performed on PBMCs. Every receptor here comes from a man in his forties or fifties in good health and CMV-seropositive.

This sequence joins TRBV27 and TRBJ1-5; tentatively, D is TRBD1 (6 bases). With 5 bases removed from V and 4 bases from J, the gap between germline ends came to 15 bases. The CDR3 spans 15 residues. Germline values: CDR1 MNHEY, CDR2 SMNVEV (reference sequence). CDR3 loop: CASSARDTKNQPQHF. CDR3 coding DNA: TGTGCCAGCAGTGCACGGGACACAAAGAATCAGCCCCAGCATTTT.

The chain employs TRBV4-1 and TRBJ2-1; 8 bases align to TRBD2. Unmatched junction bases numbered 6, after V lost 0 bases and J lost 2 bases. The CDR3 is made up of 17 amino acids. CDR1 is MGHRA and CDR2 is YSYEKL in the germline V gene. CDR3 DNA: TGCGCCAGCAGCCAAGATCCGGCGGGGGGCGCCTACAATGAGCAGTTCTTC. Translating it yields CASSQDPAGGAYNEQFF.

This clone turned up a few times. The gene calls are TRBV2 and TRBJ1-6, with TRBD1 identical over 7 bases. The CDR3 is 15 amino acids. The germline V gene encodes CDR1 SNHLY and CDR2 FYNNEI. The V segment lost 5 bases and the J segment 9 bases; nucleotides outside the gene matches: 10. This CDR3 reads CASSITGDGGSPLHF. The CDR3 coding sequence is TGTGCCAGCAGTATAACAGGGGATGGCGGTTCACCCCTCCACTTT. Full variable domain (remainder filled in from reference TRBV2 and TRBJ1-6): EPEVTQTPSHQVTQMGQEVILRCVPISNHLYFYWYRQILGQKVEFLVSFYNNEISEKSEIFDDQFSVERPDGSNFTLKIRSTKLEDSAMYFCASSITGDGGSPLHFGNGTRLTVT.

J is TRBJ2-1 and V is TRBV6-5; 12 bases are shared with TRBD2. The CDR3 extends over 15 amino acids. In germline, CDR1 is MNHEY, CDR2 SVGAGI. V gave up 6 bases and J gave up 8 bases; unmatched junction bases: 8. CDR3 residues: CASSRLAGGPHEQFF. The CDR3 DNA sequence: TGTGCCAGCAGCCGCCTAGCGGGGGGGCCTCATGAGCAGTTCTTC.